This T cell receptor (beta chain) was sequenced in a study of T cell changes during pregnancy in multiple sclerosis. Clones were sequenced by immunoSEQ multiplex PCR, and TCRdb holds only the in-frame ones, with some missing. The data hold under 85,000 clones, with approximately 89% observed a single time. V was cut by 8 bases and J by 3 bases, with 14 bases left in between. The CDR3 is made up of 13 amino acids. CDR1 and CDR2 from the germline V gene are MNHEY and SVGAGI. The receptor's source is a female donor in good health, enrolled as a control in a pregnancy study. The V and J genes are TRBV6-5 and TRBJ2-7, with a weak D call TRBD2 (6 bases). The source material was peripheral blood, sampled in the third trimester of pregnancy. The CDR3 here is CASGSGTHYEQYF. Here the CDR3 DNA reads TGTGCCAGCGGGTCCGGGACTCACTACGAGCAGTACTTC.